What follows are 3 T cell receptor beta chains derived from one specimen sequenced in a study of memory CD4+ T cells and cytomegalovirus serostatus. Assay used: immunoSEQ multiplex PCR; TCRdb lists only in-frame clones, some missing. The table lists around 50,000 clones, about 78% of them singletons. Single viable CD3+CD4+CD8-CD45RO+ cells were sorted as the memory CD4+ T cells. What was sequenced was memory CD4+ T cells from blood. The receptors shown here come from an adult in good health and CMV-seronegative.

This clone appeared a few times. The chain uses TRBV9 and TRBJ2-7, with D perhaps TRBD1 (5 bases). V was shortened by 0 bases and J by 2 bases, with 12 bases between the two germline ends. This CDR3 spans 15 amino acids. The germline CDR1 and CDR2 sequences are SGDLS and YYNGEE. The CDR3 region has the DNA TGTGCCAGCAGCGTAGGTGACAGCTTACCCTACGAGCAGTACTTC. Residues: CASSVGDSLPYEQYF.

This clone was seen a handful of times. The chain has TRBV12-5 and TRBJ2-3; D ambiguous. The CDR3 is made up of 11 amino acids. V was trimmed by 5 bases and J by 5 bases, leaving 5 bases between them. Germline CDR1 is LGHNT and CDR2 is FRNRAP. CDR3 loop: CASGIGDTQYF. CDR3 sequence (DNA): TGTGCTAGTGGTATTGGAGATACGCAGTATTTT.

The chain carries TRBV7-9 and TRBJ2-1; D unclear. Per germline, CDR1 SEHNR and CDR2 FQNEAQ (reference sequence). V shed 1 base and J shed 7 bases, with 11 bases lying between them. The CDR3 loop spans 14 amino acids. CDR3 amino acids: CASSLGRRENEQFF. The DNA for the CDR3 is TGTGCCAGCAGCTTAGGTCGTAGGGAAAATGAGCAGTTCTTC. The full variable domain, completed using reference TRBV7-9 and TRBJ2-1, is DTGVSQNPRHKITKRGQNVTFRCDPISEHNRLYWYRQTLGQGPEFLTYFQNEAQLEKSRLLSDRFSAERPKGSFSTLEIQRTEQGDSAMYLCASSLGRRENEQFFGPGTRLTVL.